The 18 T cell receptor beta chains below come from one sample, sequenced in a study of T cells after posttransplantation cyclophosphamide. Busulfan-fludarabine conditioning, marrow transplant, and cyclophosphamide on days +3 and +4 were administered. Using immunoSEQ multiplex PCR, the repertoire was profiled, and TCRdb retains in-frame clones only, with some absent. The record shows about 3,100 clones for this sample, with no singletons present. The sequenced sample was PBMCs, obtained 84 days after allogeneic stem cell transplant with posttransplant cyclophosphamide. The receptors come from a female patient in her 40s who received an allogeneic stem cell transplant from a related donor, was CMV-positive, and had no GVHD. Some T cells may arise from the graft donor.

This clone was found a few times. The sample contains more than one DNA sequence encoding this CDR3. The chain couples TRBV9 to TRBJ2-7; TRBD1 matches at 7 bases. Losses at the gene ends were 8 bases for V and 2 bases for J; bases not matched to a gene: 13. The CDR3 is 15 residues long. From germline, CDR1 is SGDLS and CDR2 YYNGEE. This CDR3 is CASSFKQGTAYEQYF. The CDR3 nucleotides are TGTGCCAGTAGCTTCAAACAGGGGACGGCCTACGAGCAGTACTTC.

This clone was recorded at least ten times. The chain is built from TRBV19 and TRBJ2-2; tentatively, D is TRBD2 (5 bases). CDR1 is LNHDA, CDR2 SQIVND, per germline (reference sequence). The V end lost 5 bases, the J end lost 6 bases, and 13 bases lay between the germline ends. The CDR3 consists of 14 residues. This CDR3 reads CASSDGVVPGELFF. The CDR3 DNA sequence: TGTGCCAGTAGTGACGGGGTTGTTCCCGGGGAGCTGTTTTTT.

Ten or more counts support this clone. J is TRBJ1-5 and V is TRBV4-1; weak D call: TRBD1 (6 bases). CDR1 and CDR2 from the germline V gene are MGHRA and YSYEKL. V gave up 4 bases and J gave up 2 bases, with 18 bases separating them. This CDR3 region has 17 residues. For the CDR3, the DNA is TGCGCCAGCAGCCTGGGAAAGGGGGTTAGGGGCAATCAGCCCCAGCATTTT. It specifies CASSLGKGVRGNQPQHF.

The table lists this clone with many counts. The same CDR3 can be traced to other DNA sequences in this sample. The V call is TRBV9, the J call TRBJ2-7; 7 bases agree with TRBD1. The CDR3 covers 15 residues. Germline values: CDR1 SGDLS, CDR2 YYNGEE. V lost 4 bases to trimming and J lost 4 bases; unmatched junction nucleotides: 11. The CDR3 is CASSFEQGTAYEQYF. The CDR3 bases are TGTGCCAGCAGCTTCGAACAGGGGACGGCATACGAGCAGTACTTC. Looking up the rest from reference TRBV9 and TRBJ2-7 gives the full variable domain: DSGVTQTPKHLITATGQRVTLRCSPRSGDLSVYWYQQSLDQGLQFLIQYYNGEERAKGNILERFSAQQFPDLHSELNLSSLELGDSALYFCASSFEQGTAYEQYFGPGTRLTVT.

At least ten counts were recorded for this clone. The chain has TRBV28 and TRBJ1-1, with 7 bases aligning to TRBD1. CDR1 is MDHEN, CDR2 SYDVKM, per germline. The CDR3 extends over 15 amino acids. Trimming took 1 base from V and 3 from J; bases not matched to a gene: 5. The CDR3, as DNA: TGTGCCAGCAGTTTATTAACAGGGGTGGACACTGAAGCTTTCTTT. The encoded protein is CASSLLTGVDTEAFF.

This clone was seen ten or more times. The chain is built from TRBV19 and TRBJ1-6; D is ambiguous. V lost 5 bases to trimming and J lost 7 bases, with 12 bases between them. This CDR3 spans 14 amino acids. Germline V gene lookup returns CDR1 LNHDA and CDR2 SQIVND (reference sequence). CDR3 loop: CASSAGVGNSPLHF. Written as DNA, the CDR3 is TGTGCCAGTAGTGCCGGGGTTGGCAATTCACCCCTCCACTTT.

In its sample, this clone was seen a few times. The V gene is TRBV7-2, the J gene TRBJ1-5, with D unresolved. Trimming left V 1 base short and J 3 bases short, with 10 bases between. Germline-derived CDR1 and CDR2 are SGHTA and FQGNSA. The CDR3 totals 15 residues. CDR3 residues: CASSLVTGSNQPQHF. CDR3 nucleotides: TGTGCCAGCAGCTTAGTTACGGGTTCCAATCAGCCCCAGCATTTT.

This clone was observed many times. At one boundary the junction diverges from the germline segment, which might be a read error. This sequence joins TRBV5-1 and TRBJ2-1; possible D gene TRBD2, 5 bases. Germline V gene lookup returns CDR1 SGHRS and CDR2 YFSETQ. This CDR3 is built from 11 residues. CDR3 residues: CASSLGGSTVF. CDR3 DNA sequence: TGCGCCAGCAGCTTGGGAGGGTCGACGGTCTTC.

Many counts were recorded for this clone. The rearrangement links TRBV9 to TRBJ1-3; maybe TRBD1 (5 bases). In germline, CDR1 is SGDLS, CDR2 YYNGEE. This CDR3 has 14 residues. V lost 3 bases and J lost 1, with 8 bases in between. The CDR3 coding sequence is TGTGCCAGCAGCGCCGGGGGGTCTGGAAACACCATATATTTT. Amino acid sequence: CASSAGGSGNTIYF.

This clone was detected only a few times. With a much larger clone just one base away, this may be a read error. The same CDR3 is also encoded by other DNA sequences in this sample. The chain has TRBV9 and TRBJ2-7; 7 bases fit TRBD1. Germline lookup yields CDR1 SGDLS and CDR2 YYNGEE. CDR3 size: 15 residues. The V gene end was trimmed by 6 bases and the J gene end by 2 bases; junction bases not matched to a gene: 11. CDR3 sequence: CASIFEQGTAYEQYF. CDR3 DNA sequence: TGTGCCAGCATTTTCGAACAGGGGACGGCCTACGAGCAGTACTTC.

The sample holds many counts of this clone. The CDR3 sequence is CASSQSGSSGGADTQYF. The CDR3 nucleotides are TGCGCCAGCAGCCAGTCCGGGTCTAGCGGGGGGGCAGATACGCAGTATTTT. The chain is built from TRBV4-1 and TRBJ2-3, with 12 bases lining up with TRBD2. The length of the CDR3 is 17 residues. The germline gives CDR1 MGHRA, CDR2 YSYEKL. J lost 4 bases, V lost 3 bases, and 8 bases had no gene match.

This clone was observed many times. For the CDR3, the DNA is TGTGCCAGCAGTTATACGCCGGTAAGGCTGACAGGCCAGCCCCAGCATTTT. Its protein is CASSYTPVRLTGQPQHF. The V gene is TRBV6-8, the J gene TRBJ1-5, with D possibly matching TRBD1 (6 bases). Germline CDR1 and CDR2: MNHGY and SAAAGT. V dropped 3 bases and J dropped 7 bases, with 22 bases sitting between them. This CDR3 spans 17 amino acids.

In its sample, this clone was seen many times. J is TRBJ2-1 and V is TRBV6-1; 9 positions agree with TRBD1. J was trimmed by 3 bases and V by 5 bases; bases with no gene match: 5. CDR1 MNHNS and CDR2 SASEGT come from the germline V gene. This CDR3 is 15 amino acids long. The CDR3 protein is CASSIQGAGYNEQFF. CDR3 coding DNA: TGTGCCAGCAGTATACAGGGGGCAGGCTACAATGAGCAGTTCTTC.

Sample share makes this clone large. This rearrangement joins TRBV5-6 to TRBJ1-2; TRBD1 agrees at 7 bases. Germline CDR1 and CDR2: SGHDT and YYEEEE. CDR3 size: 13 residues. J lost 4 bases, V lost 4 bases, and 4 bases had no gene match. The CDR3 DNA sequence: TGTGCCAGCAGCGCCGGACAGGTCTATGGCTACACCTTC. It encodes CASSAGQVYGYTF.

This clone was recorded many times. The CDR3 reads CATSDLNRTIPGQGQPQHF. The CDR3 nucleotides read TGTGCCACCAGTGATTTGAACCGCACCATACCGGGACAGGGGCAGCCCCAGCATTTT. The chain joins TRBV24-1 to TRBJ1-5, with TRBD1 identical over 10 bases. The junction had 14 bases not matched to a gene; V was cut back by 0 bases and J by 7 bases. This CDR3 is built from 19 residues. The V gene's germline CDR1 is KGHDR and CDR2 SFDVKD.

Many counts were recorded for this clone. The chain combines TRBV7-8 with TRBJ2-3; D is uncertain. Germline assignment: CDR1 SGHVS and CDR2 FQNEAQ. The CDR3 totals 15 residues. V dropped 1 base and J dropped 2 bases, with 10 bases sitting between them. CDR3 DNA sequence: TGTGCCAGCAGCTTAGAACGTCTAAACACAGATACGCAGTATTTT. Its translation: CASSLERLNTDTQYF.

The rearrangement links TRBV30 to TRBJ1-5; D not certain. The CDR3 spans 12 residues. Germline values: CDR1 GTSNPN, CDR2 SVGIG (reference sequence). Trimming took off 1 base at V and 11 bases at J, with 12 bases between the two ends. CDR3 in DNA: TGTGCCTGGAGTGGAGTGGGCAAAACCCAGCATTTT. Translating it yields CAWSGVGKTQHF.

This clone was seen at least ten times. The rearrangement uses TRBV10-3 and TRBJ2-3, with TRBD2 matching over 12 bases. Germline V gene data show CDR1 as ENHRY and CDR2 as SYGVKD. The CDR3 length is 16 residues. Trimming cost V 7 bases and J 2 bases; bases outside gene matches: 7. The chain's CDR3 is CAIKTTSGGNTDTQYF. The CDR3 DNA sequence: TGTGCCATCAAGACGACTAGCGGGGGAAACACAGATACGCAGTATTTT.